This T cell receptor beta chain was sequenced for a study of tumor-infiltrating lymphocytes in primary liver carcinoma. Study-level findings and limits: Tumors carried a top-250-clone fraction significantly exceeding that of blood (p = 0.039).

Co-extraction yielded RNA and DNA from approximately 22-30 mg of unsorted bulk tissue. Those patients suffered from chronic HBV infection and were treatment-naive. TCR beta cDNA was made from roughly 500 ng total RNA with a constant-region primer. Each TCR beta library was derived from three nested multiplex PCR rounds that employed slightly modified ARM-PCR. Rounds one and two of PCR, each of approximately 11 cycles, were primed with TRBV1-TRBV30 forward primers and a C-beta reverse primer. TCRdb re-derived calls from the multiplex PCR reads in MiXCR, one entry per CDR3 protein. The data contain 95,000 to 150,000 distinct CDR3 sequences, around two thirds of them singletons. This clonotype appeared a single time. Antigen specificity is unknown. Being one base from a much bigger clone, this may be a read error. The CDR3 spans 18 residues. The germline CDR1 and CDR2 sequences are SGHVS and FQNEAQ.

The material sequenced was liver tumor tissue from sampling region 1. As to subset: tumor region T1, superior pole. The clonotype comes from a woman aged 60-70 years with primary liver carcinoma and hepatitis B virus infection. This rearrangement joins TRBV7-8 to TRBJ2-2, with D perhaps being TRBD1 or TRBD2 (6 bases each). CDR3 amino acids: CASSVLGTGDMNTVELFF. The CDR3 DNA follows: TGTGCCAGCAGCGTACTCGGTACGGGGGACATGAACACCGTGGAGCTGTTTTTT.